One sample yielded the 28 T cell receptor beta chains listed below, sequenced in a study of OX40 agonist ivuxolimab in advanced cancers. Assay: immunoSEQ multiplex PCR; the TCRdb copy retains only in-frame clones and omits some. This table has about 48,000 clones, approximately 90% appearing once. Sequences were derived from CD4+ or CD8+ T cells sorted from blood, sampled in a trial of the OX40 agonist ivuxolimab. These receptor sequences come from an adult with an advanced solid tumor such as melanoma, head and neck, liver or kidney cancer.

The chain has TRBV6-6 and TRBJ1-1; D gene uncertain. Germline V gives CDR1 MNHNY, CDR2 SVGAGI (reference sequence). Trimming removed 2 bases at V and 1 base at J, with 5 bases between. The CDR3 length is 13 residues. The CDR3 loop is CASSYIQNTEAFF. The DNA of the CDR3 is TGTGCCAGCAGTTACATTCAGAACACTGAAGCTTTCTTT.

The chain links TRBV5-6 to TRBJ2-2, with D possibly matching TRBD2 (6 bases). CDR3 length: 16 residues. Germline assignment: CDR1 SGHDT and CDR2 YYEEEE. V lost 4 bases, J lost 7 bases, and 20 bases lay in between. The CDR3 here is CASSPDLGWGDGELFF. The CDR3 DNA is TGTGCCAGCAGCCCAGATTTAGGATGGGGGGACGGGGAGCTGTTTTTT.

This clone has only a few counts. The chain employs TRBV7-8 and TRBJ2-7; D gene unclear. Trimming removed 1 base at V and 0 bases at J, with 10 bases between. CDR3 length: 15 amino acids. Looked up from germline, CDR1 is SGHVS and CDR2 is FQNEAQ. Written as DNA, the CDR3 is TGTGCCAGCAGCTTAGATAAACAGAGCTCCTACGAGCAGTACTTC. Translating it yields CASSLDKQSSYEQYF.

The chain has TRBV6-5 and TRBJ2-7; 8 nucleotides match TRBD1. The germline V gene has CDR1 MNHEY and CDR2 SVGAGI. The CDR3 loop spans 16 amino acids. V lost 1 base and J lost 5; bases outside the gene matches: 10. The chain's CDR3 is CASSYYLQGVNDEQYF. The CDR3 DNA sequence: TGTGCCAGCAGTTACTACTTACAGGGGGTTAATGACGAGCAGTACTTC.

V gene TRBV18 combines with J gene TRBJ1-1, with D tentatively TRBD1 (5 bases). The CDR3 is 14 residues long. V lost 3 bases, J lost 4 bases, and 12 bases lay in between. CDR1 and CDR2 (germline): KGHSH, LQKENI. CDR3: CASSPRTLGTEAFF. DNA of the CDR3: TGTGCCAGCTCACCCCGGACATTGGGCACTGAAGCTTTCTTT.

The chain carries TRBV2 and TRBJ1-2; D unresolved. CDR1 is SNHLY and CDR2 is FYNNEI in the germline V gene. The CDR3 runs 14 residues. Deletions cut 3 bases from V and 2 bases from J, with 10 bases between. CDR3 DNA sequence: TGTGCCAGCAGTGAGAGTCAGCTCAACTATGGCTACACCTTC. Translating it yields CASSESQLNYGYTF.

The chain links TRBV4-2 to TRBJ2-1; D is ambiguous. Trimming cost V 3 bases and J 10 bases, with 13 bases left between them. This CDR3 region has 13 residues. CDR1 and CDR2 from the germline V gene are LGHNA and YNFKEQ. DNA of the CDR3: TGTGCCAGCAGCCACGCCGTAGACCTAGAGCAGTTCTTC. Its translation: CASSHAVDLEQFF.

The chain uses TRBV6-1 and TRBJ2-1, with 7 bases matching TRBD2. The germline V gene encodes CDR1 MNHNS and CDR2 SASEGT. CDR3 size: 14 residues. V was pared by 1 base and J by 11 bases, with 8 bases of the junction left unmatched. The CDR3 DNA reads TGTGCCAGCAGTGAAGAGCCTAGCGGAGTCAAGCAGTTCTTC. Its translation is CASSEEPSGVKQFF.

The rearrangement uses TRBV14 and TRBJ2-7, with D perhaps being TRBD1 or TRBD2 (6 bases each). This CDR3 contains 15 residues. Trimming removed 2 bases from V and 3 bases from J, with 14 bases in between. In germline, CDR1 is SGHDN, CDR2 FVKESK. This CDR3 is CASSQRGGSVYEQYF. In nucleotides, the CDR3 is TGTGCCAGCAGCCAACGAGGGGGGTCTGTCTACGAGCAGTACTTC.

This clone was seen only a few times. The J gene is TRBJ2-7, the V gene TRBV27; no clear D. Trimming pared 2 bases from V and 5 bases from J, leaving 10 bases between. Germline loops: CDR1 MNHEY, CDR2 SMNVEV (reference sequence). There are 13 residues in the CDR3. Written as DNA, the CDR3 is TGTGCCAGCAGTTTACGACTCTGGAACGAGCAGTACTTC. Its translation: CASSLRLWNEQYF.

This chain joins TRBV15 and TRBJ2-1; possibly TRBD1 for D (7 bases). V gave up 4 bases and J gave up 1 base, with 8 bases separating them. This CDR3 has 14 residues. The germline V gene encodes CDR1 LNHNV and CDR2 YYDKDF (reference sequence). In DNA, the CDR3 is TGTGCCACCAGCACAGGGGGGTCCTACAATGAGCAGTTCTTC. Amino acid sequence: CATSTGGSYNEQFF.

V gene TRBV27 combines with J gene TRBJ2-3, with no clear D. V gave up 3 bases and J gave up 5 bases, with 12 bases separating them. The CDR3 loop spans 14 amino acids. Per the germline V gene, CDR1 is MNHEY and CDR2 is SMNVEV (reference sequence). The CDR3 DNA is TGTGCCAGCAGTTTCATCGGGTCGGTAGATACGCAGTATTTT. This sequence encodes CASSFIGSVDTQYF.

V gene TRBV28 combines with J gene TRBJ2-1; D possibly corresponds to TRBD2 (6 bases). Deletions cut 7 bases from V and 3 bases from J, with 19 bases between. The CDR3 runs to 16 residues. Germline V gives CDR1 MDHEN, CDR2 SYDVKM. This chain's CDR3 is CASNPPDEEGYNEQFF. The DNA of the CDR3 is TGTGCCAGCAACCCCCCGGACGAGGAGGGCTACAATGAGCAGTTCTTC.

The chain has TRBV21-1 and TRBJ2-7; the table's D call, TRBD2, was not checked against the DNA. TRBV21-1 is deemed a pseudogene. This CDR3 comprises 21 residues. The CDR3 region is CASSKKRSGEGQDAPNYEQYF. The CDR3 region has the DNA TGTGCCAGCAGCAAAAAGAGAAGCGGGGAGGGACAAGACGCGCCCAACTACGAGCAGTACTTC.

V and J are TRBV6-5 and TRBJ1-2; D possibly corresponds to TRBD1 (6 bases). V lost 8 bases, J lost 8 bases, and 24 bases lay in between. Germline V gene data show CDR1 as MNHEY and CDR2 as SVGAGI. CDR3 length: 15 amino acids. In DNA, the CDR3 is TGTGCCAGCTCAGTGGGTTACAGGGATTATGAGGGCTACACCTTC. Translation gives CASSVGYRDYEGYTF.

The chain couples TRBV6-5 to TRBJ2-7; D might be TRBD1 or TRBD2, each matching 6 bases. The CDR3 covers 15 residues. Germline CDR1 and CDR2: MNHEY and SVGAGI. V was clipped by 2 bases and J by 4 bases, with 15 bases between them. This CDR3 reads CASSYVVGGTYEQYF. As DNA, the CDR3 is TGTGCCAGCAGTTACGTTGTCGGGGGCACTTACGAGCAGTACTTC.

This chain joins TRBV27 and TRBJ2-3; D ambiguous. V shed 3 bases and J shed 3 bases, with 7 bases lying between them. Germline CDR1 and CDR2: MNHEY and SMNVEV (reference sequence). This CDR3 has 13 residues. The chain's CDR3 is CASSFVSTDTQYF. CDR3 nucleotide sequence: TGTGCCAGCAGTTTCGTCTCTACAGATACGCAGTATTTT.

The V call is TRBV19, the J call TRBJ1-1, with D unresolved. V was shortened by 4 bases and J by 6 bases, with 15 bases between the two germline ends. CDR1 and CDR2 from the germline V gene are LNHDA and SQIVND (reference sequence). This CDR3 has 14 amino acids. The CDR3 region is CASSTHLERAEAFF. The DNA for the CDR3 is TGTGCCAGTAGTACCCACCTAGAGAGGGCTGAAGCTTTCTTT.

The V gene is TRBV7-6, the J gene TRBJ2-3; D remains ambiguous. Per the germline V gene, CDR1 is SGHVS and CDR2 is FNYEAQ. Trimming pared 1 base from V and 0 bases from J, leaving 8 bases between. The CDR3 length is 15 residues. The CDR3 reads CASSLVAYSTDTQYF. Written as DNA, the CDR3 is TGTGCCAGCAGCTTAGTTGCTTATAGCACAGATACGCAGTATTTT.

This clone was observed a few times. The chain employs TRBV28 and TRBJ1-5; TRBD1 might be the D (6 bases). The CDR3 consists of 15 residues. CDR1 MDHEN and CDR2 SYDVKM come from the germline V gene. Trimming took off 3 bases at V and 5 bases at J, with 14 bases between the two ends. CDR3 coding DNA: TGTGCCAGCAGTTTTAGTCAGAGGGGGGATCAGCCCCAGCATTTT. Translated: CASSFSQRGDQPQHF.

The genes are TRBV19 and TRBJ2-2; either TRBD1 or TRBD2 may fit D (6 bases each). The CDR3 length is 14 residues. The V gene lost 7 bases and the J gene lost 5 bases, with 14 bases spanning the gap. Germline loops: CDR1 LNHDA, CDR2 SQIVND (reference sequence). The CDR3 DNA reads as TGTGCCAGTATTGGGGGGCCGGGAACCGGGGAGCTGTTTTTT. Translating gives CASIGGPGTGELFF.

This clone was picked up a small number of times. This rearrangement joins TRBV11-2 to TRBJ1-5, with a possible D match to TRBD1 (6 bases). V was trimmed by 1 base and J by 6 bases, leaving 16 bases between them. The CDR3 is 16 residues long. In germline, CDR1 is SGHAT, CDR2 FQNNGV. In DNA form, the CDR3 reads TGTGCCAGCAGCTTAGGAACCGGACAGATCGGTCAGCCCCAGCATTTT. Residues: CASSLGTGQIGQPQHF.

This clone was observed a handful of times. The chain joins TRBV2 to TRBJ1-2; D remains ambiguous. This CDR3 is 14 amino acids long. Germline V lookup: CDR1 SNHLY, CDR2 FYNNEI. V lost 2 bases and J 8 bases, leaving 15 bases between the germline ends. The CDR3, as DNA: TGTGCCAGCAGTGAATCGGGAAGGCGGGTAGGCTACACCTTC. The encoded protein is CASSESGRRVGYTF.

This clone was seen once. J is TRBJ2-1 and V is TRBV12-5; D is possibly TRBD1 or TRBD2 (6 bases each). CDR3 length equals 14 residues. Germline CDR1 reads LGHNT; CDR2 reads FRNRAP. V lost 6 bases to trimming and J lost 13 bases, with 22 bases between them. The DNA of the CDR3 is TGTGCTAGTGGCTCTGAGGGGGGACACATAAGTCAGTTCTTC. Translation gives CASGSEGGHISQFF.

This chain uses TRBV19 with TRBJ2-1; D tentatively fits TRBD1 or TRBD2 (5 bases each). Looked up from germline, CDR1 is LNHDA and CDR2 is SQIVND (reference sequence). Trimming took 6 bases from V and 8 from J, leaving 14 bases between them. The CDR3 sequence is 13 residues long. This CDR3 is CASSPTRGHEQFF. CDR3 coding DNA: TGTGCCAGTAGCCCTACTAGGGGTCATGAGCAGTTCTTC.

V and J are TRBV7-6 and TRBJ2-1, with D tentatively TRBD1 (5 bases). V gave up 0 bases and J gave up 9 bases, with 9 bases separating them. The germline gives CDR1 SGHVS, CDR2 FNYEAQ. This CDR3 comprises 13 residues. The CDR3, as DNA: TGTGCCAGCAGCTTAGCAGGGGCCGGTGAGCAGTTCTTC. This translates into CASSLAGAGEQFF.

V is TRBV19 and J is TRBJ2-7; D unresolved. Trimming cost V 2 bases and J 2 bases, with 10 bases left between them. There are 14 residues in the CDR3. Germline V lookup: CDR1 LNHDA, CDR2 SQIVND (reference sequence). CDR3 protein: CASSIIGRTYEQYF. The CDR3 DNA reads as TGTGCCAGTAGTATAATTGGCAGGACCTACGAGCAGTACTTC. Filled out from reference TRBV19 and TRBJ2-7, the complete variable domain reads DGGITQSPKYLFRKEGQNVTLSCEQNLNHDAMYWYRQDPGQGLRLIYYSQIVNDFQKGDIAEGYSVSREKKESFPLTVTSAQKNPTAFYLCASSIIGRTYEQYFGPGTRLTVT.

The chain uses TRBV9 and TRBJ1-1, with TRBD1 as a possible D gene (6 bases). The CDR3 loop spans 14 amino acids. V was cut by 5 bases and J by 4 bases, with 15 bases left in between. Looked up from germline, CDR1 is SGDLS and CDR2 is YYNGEE. The CDR3 reads CASSEKGGPTEAFF. As DNA, the CDR3 is TGTGCCAGCAGTGAGAAGGGGGGACCCACTGAAGCTTTCTTT.